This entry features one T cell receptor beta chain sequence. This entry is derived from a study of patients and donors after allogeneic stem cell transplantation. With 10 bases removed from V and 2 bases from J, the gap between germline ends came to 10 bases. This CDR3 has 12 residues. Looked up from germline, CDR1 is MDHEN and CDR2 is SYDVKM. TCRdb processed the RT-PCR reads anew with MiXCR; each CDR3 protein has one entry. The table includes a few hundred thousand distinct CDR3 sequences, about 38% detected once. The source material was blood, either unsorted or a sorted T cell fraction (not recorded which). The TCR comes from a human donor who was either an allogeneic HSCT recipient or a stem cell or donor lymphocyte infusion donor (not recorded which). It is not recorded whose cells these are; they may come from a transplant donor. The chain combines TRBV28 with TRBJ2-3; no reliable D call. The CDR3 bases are TGTGCCACCTATCGGATCACAGATACGCAGTATTTT. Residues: CATYRITDTQYF.